This T cell receptor beta chain was captured by sequencing in a study of blood T cell repertoires in COVID-19. This clone showed up just a few times. This table comes from immunoSEQ multiplex PCR, and its TCRdb copy is limited to in-frame clones, with some not included. The sample has 75,000 to 90,000 clones; roughly 82% are singletons. Sequences were obtained from peripheral blood. The clonotype originates from a man aged 50 to 59 with active COVID-19.

The CDR3 coding sequence is TGCGCCAGCAGCCAAGATCAGGCGTCAAACGGGGAGCTGTTTTTT. Translated: CASSQDQASNGELFF. This chain joins TRBV4-3 and TRBJ2-2, with D hard to call. The V gene lost 0 bases and the J gene lost 7 bases, with 12 bases spanning the gap. The germline V gene has CDR1 LGHNA and CDR2 YSLEER. The CDR3 spans 15 residues.